This T cell receptor (beta chain) stems from a study of T cell changes during pregnancy in multiple sclerosis. J was trimmed by 4 bases and V by 2 bases; bases with no gene match: 2. CDR3 size: 14 residues. Germline lookup yields CDR1 MRHNA and CDR2 SNTAGT. Here immunoSEQ multiplex PCR was the method, and the copy in TCRdb shows in-frame clones only, minus some. The sample has approximately 84,000 clones; approximately 94% are singletons. The sequencing used peripheral blood, collected in the third trimester of pregnancy. The chain couples TRBV6-4 to TRBJ2-3; 8 nucleotides align to TRBD2. The TCR sequence derives from a female donor with multiple sclerosis, enrolled in a pregnancy study. The CDR3 protein is CASSDQGLADTQYF. Written as DNA, the CDR3 is TGTGCCAGCAGTGACCAGGGACTAGCAGATACGCAGTATTTT.